These 24 T cell receptor beta chains originate from one sample sequenced in a study of cytomegalovirus exposure and HLA in healthy donors. PCR involved 60 Vbeta and 13 Jbeta primers. TCRdb's copy holds only in-frame clones and misses some; the assay was immunoSEQ multiplex PCR. The profile shows about 130,000 clones, approximately 80% of them singletons. The sample taken for sequencing was PBMCs. Receptors originate from a male donor in good health and CMV-seronegative.

The chain links TRBV19 to TRBJ1-2, with a possible D match to TRBD1 (6 bases). The V gene lost 5 bases and the J gene lost 5 bases, with 18 bases spanning the gap. CDR3 size: 15 residues. Per the germline V gene, CDR1 is LNHDA and CDR2 is SQIVND (reference sequence). CDR3: CASSSTGKGDYGYTF. CDR3 in DNA: TGTGCCAGTAGTTCAACAGGGAAGGGGGATTATGGCTACACCTTC.

This clone was seen just once. The CDR3 is CASSRPDRGYGYTF. The CDR3 coding sequence is TGCGCCAGCAGCCGTCCGGACAGGGGATATGGCTACACCTTC. The rearrangement links TRBV5-1 to TRBJ1-2, with 9 bases aligning to TRBD1. Germline loops: CDR1 SGHRS, CDR2 YFSETQ. The CDR3 is 14 amino acids. With V trimmed by 4 bases and J by 5 bases, 6 bases remained unmatched. The full variable domain, rest sourced from reference TRBV5-1 and TRBJ1-2, is KAGVTQTPRYLIKTRGQQVTLSCSPISGHRSVSWYQQTPGQGLQFLFEYFSETQRNKGNFPGRFSGRQFSNSRSEMNVSTLELGDSALYLCASSRPDRGYGYTFGSGTRLTVV.

The chain uses TRBV28 and TRBJ1-2; D not certain. Trimming pared 6 bases from V and 2 bases from J, leaving 16 bases between. The germline V gene has CDR1 MDHEN and CDR2 SYDVKM. The CDR3 runs to 15 residues. CDR3 sequence reads: CASSLGVHQNYGYTF. Here the CDR3 DNA reads TGTGCCAGCAGCCTAGGCGTACACCAAAACTATGGCTACACCTTC.

The chain uses TRBV11-3 and TRBJ1-1; possible D gene TRBD1, 6 bases. The length of the CDR3 is 12 residues. Germline CDR1 SGHNT, CDR2 YENEEA. Trimming stripped 4 bases from V and 9 bases from J, with 12 bases between. CDR3 in amino acids: CASSYREGKAFF. The CDR3, as DNA: TGTGCCAGCAGCTACAGGGAGGGTAAAGCTTTCTTT.

The V and J genes are TRBV4-2 and TRBJ2-7; D may be TRBD2 (6 bases). V shed 5 bases and J shed 1 base, with 9 bases lying between them. CDR3 length equals 13 residues. CDR1 and CDR2 (germline): LGHNA, YNFKEQ. CDR3 protein: CASSSGRSYEQYF. DNA of the CDR3: TGTGCCAGCAGCTCAGGGAGGTCCTACGAGCAGTACTTC.

CDR3 coding DNA: TGTGCCAGCAGCTTGATTTTAATGAACACTGAAGCTTTCTTT. Residues: CASSLILMNTEAFF. The chain combines TRBV5-4 with TRBJ1-1; D is unresolved. The CDR3 consists of 14 residues. CDR1 and CDR2 (germline): SGHNT, YYREEE (reference sequence). V was clipped by 1 base and J by 0 bases, with 7 bases between them.

The V call is TRBV29-1, the J call TRBJ2-5; TRBD1 matches 7 bases. V gave up 6 bases and J gave up 0 bases; unmatched junction bases: 10. The CDR3 runs 15 residues. CDR1 and CDR2 (germline): SQVTM, ANQGSEA. The CDR3 coding sequence is TGCAGCGTCACTTCTTGGACAGGCGACCAAGAGACCCAGTACTTC. Translating gives CSVTSWTGDQETQYF.

This sequence joins TRBV4-3 and TRBJ1-2; tentative D call: TRBD1 (6 bases). CDR1 is LGHNA and CDR2 is YSLEER in the germline V gene. CDR3 length equals 16 residues. Trimming removed 1 base at V and 4 bases at J, with 16 bases between. CDR3 DNA sequence: TGCGCCAGCAGCCAAGGACACAGGGCCCACCTCTATGGCTACACCTTC. The encoded protein is CASSQGHRAHLYGYTF.

The V and J genes are TRBV6-1 and TRBJ2-3; D may be TRBD2 (6 bases). V dropped 5 bases and J dropped 4 bases, with 7 bases sitting between them. The V gene's germline CDR1 is MNHNS and CDR2 SASEGT. The CDR3 consists of 12 residues. The CDR3 is CASSRRADTQYF. CDR3 DNA sequence: TGTGCCAGCAGTCGGAGGGCAGATACGCAGTATTTT.

In its sample, this clone was seen once. CDR3 in amino acids: CASSRGGGIQETQYF. CDR3 nucleotides: TGTGCCAGCAGTCGGGGGGGAGGGATCCAAGAGACCCAGTACTTC. The chain recombines TRBV27 with TRBJ2-5, with TRBD2 matching over 8 bases. The germline V gene encodes CDR1 MNHEY and CDR2 SMNVEV (reference sequence). The CDR3 is 15 amino acids. V lost 5 bases to trimming and J lost 1 base; unmatched junction nucleotides: 6.

The rearrangement links TRBV19 to TRBJ1-2; D perhaps matches TRBD1 (5 bases). CDR3 size: 16 residues. V was pared by 1 base and J by 4 bases, with 16 bases between. CDR1 LNHDA and CDR2 SQIVND come from the germline V gene (reference sequence). CDR3 bases: TGTGCCAGTAGTATAGGTGCCGGGCAGGGAAGCTATGGCTACACCTTC. This translates into CASSIGAGQGSYGYTF.

V and J are TRBV7-9 and TRBJ2-3; tentative D call: TRBD2 (6 bases). This CDR3 is 15 amino acids long. The germline V and J ends were trimmed by 6 bases and 2 bases, with 15 bases remaining between them. Germline lookup yields CDR1 SEHNR and CDR2 FQNEAQ (reference sequence). CDR3 DNA sequence: TGTGCCAGCAGTCCTGGGAGGACGGACACAGATACGCAGTATTTT. It translates to CASSPGRTDTDTQYF.

The chain has TRBV9 and TRBJ1-4; D gene ambiguous. The CDR3 spans 13 residues. Germline V gene lookup returns CDR1 SGDLS and CDR2 YYNGEE. V dropped 1 base and J dropped 3 bases, with 4 bases sitting between them. The CDR3 loop reads CASSVSANEKLFF. Written as DNA, the CDR3 is TGTGCCAGCAGCGTATCAGCTAATGAAAAACTGTTTTTT.

The chain's CDR3 is CASSQVGRVNTEAFF. For the CDR3, the DNA is TGCGCCAGCAGCCAAGTAGGGAGGGTGAACACTGAAGCTTTCTTT. The chain employs TRBV4-1 and TRBJ1-1, with unresolved D. The CDR3 is 15 residues long. In germline, CDR1 is MGHRA, CDR2 YSYEKL. The V end lost 1 base, the J end lost 0 bases, and 9 bases lay between the germline ends.

This clone was seen just once. The gene calls are TRBV13 and TRBJ2-4, with TRBD1 matching 8 bases. After removal of 5 bases from V and 6 bases from J, the junction contained 9 bases not matched to a gene. The CDR3 contains 15 residues. Germline V gene data show CDR1 as PRHDT and CDR2 as FYEKMQ (reference sequence). CDR3 bases: TGTGCCAGCAGCCCCCGGACAGGGATTAGAAACATTCAGTACTTC. This translates into CASSPRTGIRNIQYF. Complete variable domain (other parts from reference TRBV13 and TRBJ2-4): AAGVIQSPRHLIKEKRETATLKCYPIPRHDTVYWYQQGPGQDPQFLISFYEKMQSDKGSIPDRFSAQQFSDYHSELNMSSLELGDSALYFCASSPRTGIRNIQYFGAGTRLSVL.

The rearrangement uses TRBV18 and TRBJ2-3, with no clear D. Germline loops: CDR1 KGHSH, CDR2 LQKENI. The CDR3 sequence is 13 residues long. The V end lost 3 bases, the J end lost 2 bases, and 6 bases lay between the germline ends. The CDR3 here is CASSPPVTDTQYF. CDR3 in DNA: TGTGCCAGCTCACCGCCAGTCACAGATACGCAGTATTTT.

V and J are TRBV5-8 and TRBJ2-4; D is unclear. This CDR3 comprises 16 residues. The V end was cut by 0 bases, the J end by 6 bases, with 16 bases between. The germline gives CDR1 SGHTS, CDR2 YDEGEE. The CDR3 spells CASSLGVAQTINIQYF. In DNA, the CDR3 is TGTGCCAGCAGCTTGGGGGTGGCCCAAACTATAAACATTCAGTACTTC.

The chain joins TRBV27 to TRBJ2-3; TRBD2 might be the D (5 bases). V shed 5 bases and J shed 2 bases, with 11 bases lying between them. This CDR3 contains 14 residues. In germline, CDR1 is MNHEY, CDR2 SMNVEV (reference sequence). The CDR3 DNA follows: TGTGCCAGCAGTCCCACTAGTCACACAGATACGCAGTATTTT. Its protein product is CASSPTSHTDTQYF.

This rearrangement joins TRBV6-5 to TRBJ1-2; TRBD1 might be the D (6 bases). Germline V lookup: CDR1 MNHEY, CDR2 SVGAGI. This CDR3 spans 15 amino acids. V was cut by 0 bases and J by 3 bases, with 11 bases left in between. CDR3 loop: CASSYSTSGDYGYTF. The CDR3 DNA sequence: TGTGCCAGCAGTTACTCAACGTCAGGGGACTATGGCTACACCTTC.

This clone was picked up one time. The chain has TRBV5-1 and TRBJ1-4, with TRBD1 identical over 9 bases. This CDR3 has 15 amino acids. The ends lost 4 bases at V and 3 bases at J; junction bases unmatched: 4. Germline assignment: CDR1 SGHRS and CDR2 YFSETQ. CDR3 nucleotides: TGCGCCAGCAGCGTGGGACAGGGTCCTAATGAAAAACTGTTTTTT. Residues: CASSVGQGPNEKLFF. The whole variable domain, remainder taken from reference TRBV5-1 and TRBJ1-4, is KAGVTQTPRYLIKTRGQQVTLSCSPISGHRSVSWYQQTPGQGLQFLFEYFSETQRNKGNFPGRFSGRQFSNSRSEMNVSTLELGDSALYLCASSVGQGPNEKLFFGSGTQLSVL.

The chain links TRBV11-2 to TRBJ2-5, with 9 bases lining up with TRBD1. CDR1 and CDR2 from the germline V gene are SGHAT and FQNNGV. Trimming took 2 bases from V and 2 from J; bases not matched to a gene: 6. The CDR3 spans 16 residues. CDR3 residues: CASSLRYRGLQETQYF. CDR3 nucleotide sequence: TGTGCCAGCAGCTTACGGTACAGGGGGCTACAAGAGACCCAGTACTTC.

The rearrangement joins TRBV7-2 to TRBJ1-2, with TRBD1 matching over 8 bases. Germline CDR1 and CDR2: SGHTA and FQGNSA. The CDR3 runs to 14 residues. With V trimmed by 7 bases and J by 5 bases, 9 bases remained unmatched. The CDR3 bases are TGTGCCAGCACCCCCGGACAGGGCGAATATGGCTACACCTTC. Translating it yields CASTPGQGEYGYTF.

The chain carries TRBV19 and TRBJ2-5; D is perhaps TRBD1 (6 bases). Trimming left V 4 bases short and J 5 bases short, with 20 bases between. The germline CDR1 and CDR2 sequences are LNHDA and SQIVND (reference sequence). CDR3 length: 16 residues. Here the CDR3 reads CASSKGQQGAGETQYF. CDR3 DNA: TGTGCCAGTAGTAAGGGGCAACAGGGTGCTGGGGAGACCCAGTACTTC.

The chain carries TRBV6-5 and TRBJ2-3; 7 bases agree with TRBD2. The CDR3 spans 15 residues. The germline CDR1 and CDR2 sequences are MNHEY and SVGAGI. After removal of 2 bases from V and 10 bases from J, the junction contained 12 bases not matched to a gene. DNA for the CDR3: TGTGCCAGCAGTTACCGGGTGGGGGGGGATTTAGCGCAGTATTTT. The encoded protein is CASSYRVGGDLAQYF.